This T cell receptor (beta chain) was captured in a study of response to subunit inactivated influenza vaccine. TCRdb reprocessed the RT-PCR reads via MiXCR and lists one record per CDR3 protein. Of about 570,000 distinct CDR3 sequences in the sample, about 12% are singletons; the top ten hold roughly 10%. Study-wide results and caveats: After each seasonal influenza vaccination, few new T cells are recruited, the authors suggested.

The CDR3 has 15 amino acids. The ends lost 5 bases at V and 7 bases at J; junction bases unmatched: 12. Germline V gene sequence: CDR1 SNHLY, CDR2 FYNNEI. This clonotype has just a few counts. Its antigen is not identified. The rearrangement uses TRBV2 and TRBJ2-3; 7 bases match TRBD1. The TCR comes from a man aged 45-65 years who received an inactivated influenza vaccine. The sequences come from PBMCs from blood, collected on the day of vaccination. The CDR3 DNA sequence: TGTGCCAGCAGTCGGACAGGCGAGTCTGTCAATACGCAGTATTTT. Translating gives CASSRTGESVNTQYF.